This entry lists 8 T cell receptor beta chains sequenced from one sample in a study of T cell responses to AZD1222 COVID-19 vaccine. Using immunoSEQ multiplex PCR, the repertoire was profiled, and TCRdb retains in-frame clones only, with some absent. This sample has 120,000 or so clones; approximately 83% occur once, and the top ten carry roughly 1.6%. The source was peripheral blood, collected on day 0 of AZD1222 vaccination. The receptor source for this set is an adult in good health.

The chain carries TRBV24-1 and TRBJ2-3; D is ambiguous. Per the germline V gene, CDR1 is KGHDR and CDR2 is SFDVKD. With 4 bases removed from V and 8 bases from J, the gap between germline ends came to 6 bases. The CDR3 has 11 amino acids. In DNA form, the CDR3 reads TGTGCCACCAGTGACGCAGGTACGCAGTATTTT. Translating gives CATSDAGTQYF.

The V call is TRBV19, the J call TRBJ2-7; 7 bases fit TRBD1. Germline V CDR1 and CDR2: LNHDA, SQIVND (reference sequence). With V trimmed by 3 bases and J by 3 bases, 8 bases remained unmatched. The CDR3 sequence is 15 residues long. CDR3 bases: TGTGCCAGTAGTATCTCGGACAGGAATTACTACGAGCAGTACTTC. Protein sequence: CASSISDRNYYEQYF.

The CDR3 reads CASSVVRGQSGETQYF. In nucleotides, the CDR3 is TGTGCCAGTAGTGTGGTCAGGGGGCAGTCGGGAGAGACCCAGTACTTC. The chain has TRBV19 and TRBJ2-5, with TRBD1 matching over 8 bases. Trimming took 5 bases from V and 4 from J; bases not matched to a gene: 12. Per the germline V gene, CDR1 is LNHDA and CDR2 is SQIVND (reference sequence). This CDR3 is 16 amino acids long.

The rearrangement links TRBV11-3 to TRBJ2-3; TRBD2 aligns across 8 bases. Germline trimming cut 3 bases from V and 3 bases from J; bases unmatched to any gene: 5. CDR3 length equals 15 residues. Germline CDR1 reads SGHNT; CDR2 reads YENEEA. The CDR3 DNA reads TGTGCCAGCAGCTTGGCGGGAGGTTTAACAGATACGCAGTATTTT. Translated, it gives CASSLAGGLTDTQYF.

The CDR3 nucleotides read TGTGCCAGCAGCTTAGGGTTGAGGACCGGCAATGAGCAGTTCTTC. Protein sequence: CASSLGLRTGNEQFF. The chain carries TRBV7-8 and TRBJ2-1; D remains unclear. This CDR3 region has 15 residues. Germline V gives CDR1 SGHVS, CDR2 FQNEAQ. V lost 1 base and J 6 bases, leaving 13 bases between the germline ends.

The CDR3 is CASSPGQGATDTQYF. As DNA, the CDR3 is TGTGCCAGCAGCCCGGGACAGGGGGCGACAGATACGCAGTATTTT. The chain links TRBV13 to TRBJ2-3; 12 bases are shared with TRBD1. The CDR3 is 15 amino acids. The trim removed 5 bases at V and 3 bases at J, leaving 3 bases unmatched. The germline gives CDR1 PRHDT, CDR2 FYEKMQ (reference sequence).

The CDR3 region is CASKLGSTGVQGYTF. CDR3 in DNA: TGTGCCAGCAAGCTTGGGTCCACTGGGGTTCAGGGCTACACCTTC. The rearrangement joins TRBV5-6 to TRBJ1-2, with D uncertain. The CDR3 length is 15 residues. Trimming left V 6 bases short and J 8 bases short, with 23 bases between. CDR1 SGHDT and CDR2 YYEEEE come from the germline V gene.

The chain joins TRBV7-9 to TRBJ1-2; D is undetermined. Between the trimmed V and J ends, which lost 4 bases and 8 bases, there was a span of 14 bases. The CDR3 consists of 13 residues. Germline CDR1 and CDR2: SEHNR and FQNEAQ (reference sequence). The CDR3 DNA reads as TGTGCCAGCAGCTCTAGCCTGGCAAAGGGCTACACCTTC. Translating it yields CASSSSLAKGYTF.